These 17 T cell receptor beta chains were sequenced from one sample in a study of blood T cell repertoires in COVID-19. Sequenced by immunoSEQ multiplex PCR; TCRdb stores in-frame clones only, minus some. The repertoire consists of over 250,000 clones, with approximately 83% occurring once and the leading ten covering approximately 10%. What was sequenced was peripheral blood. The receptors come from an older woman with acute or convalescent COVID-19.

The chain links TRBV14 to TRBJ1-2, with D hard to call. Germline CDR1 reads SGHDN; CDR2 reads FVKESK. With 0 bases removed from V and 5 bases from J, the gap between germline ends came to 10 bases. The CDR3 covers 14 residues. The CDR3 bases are TGTGCCAGCAGCCAAGAGAGTCCAGCGTATGGCTACACCTTC. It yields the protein CASSQESPAYGYTF.

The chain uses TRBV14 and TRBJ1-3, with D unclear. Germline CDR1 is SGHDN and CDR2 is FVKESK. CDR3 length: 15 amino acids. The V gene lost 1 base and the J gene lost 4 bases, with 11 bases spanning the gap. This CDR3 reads CASSQAGSGGNTIYF. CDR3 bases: TGTGCCAGCAGCCAAGCCGGGTCGGGGGGAAACACCATATATTTT.

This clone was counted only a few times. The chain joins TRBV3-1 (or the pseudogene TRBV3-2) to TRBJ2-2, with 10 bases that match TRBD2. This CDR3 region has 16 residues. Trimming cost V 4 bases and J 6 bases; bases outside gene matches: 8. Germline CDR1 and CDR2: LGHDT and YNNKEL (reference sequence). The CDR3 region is CASSRQRGGRSGELFF. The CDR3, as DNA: TGTGCCAGCAGCCGCCAGCGGGGGGGCAGGTCCGGGGAGCTGTTTTTT.

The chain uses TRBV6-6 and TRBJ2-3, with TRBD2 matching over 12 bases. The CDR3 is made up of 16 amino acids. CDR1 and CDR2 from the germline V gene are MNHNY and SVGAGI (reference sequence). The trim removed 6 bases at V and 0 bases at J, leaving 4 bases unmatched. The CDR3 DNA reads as TGTGCCAGCAGCCTAGCGGGGGGGATGAGCACAGATACGCAGTATTTT. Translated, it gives CASSLAGGMSTDTQYF.

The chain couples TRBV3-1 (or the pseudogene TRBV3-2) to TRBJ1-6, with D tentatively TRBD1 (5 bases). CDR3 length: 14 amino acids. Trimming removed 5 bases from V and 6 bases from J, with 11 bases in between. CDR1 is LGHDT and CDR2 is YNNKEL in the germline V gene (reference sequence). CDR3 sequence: CASSSNGGNSPLHF. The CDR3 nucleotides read TGTGCCAGCAGCTCGAACGGGGGTAATTCACCCCTCCACTTT.

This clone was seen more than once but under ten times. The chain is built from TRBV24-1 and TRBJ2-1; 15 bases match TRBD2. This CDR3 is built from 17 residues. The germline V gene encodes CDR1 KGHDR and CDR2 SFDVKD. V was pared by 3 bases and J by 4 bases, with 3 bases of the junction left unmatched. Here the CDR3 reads CATSDGTSGGTYNEQFF. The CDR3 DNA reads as TGTGCCACCAGTGATGGGACTAGCGGGGGGACGTACAATGAGCAGTTCTTC.

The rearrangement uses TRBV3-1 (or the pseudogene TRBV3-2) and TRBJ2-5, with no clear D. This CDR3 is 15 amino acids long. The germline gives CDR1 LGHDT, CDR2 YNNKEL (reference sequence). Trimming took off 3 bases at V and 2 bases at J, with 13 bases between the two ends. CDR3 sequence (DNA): TGTGCCAGCAGCCAGAGCTTGGTCAGGCAAGAGACCCAGTACTTC. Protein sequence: CASSQSLVRQETQYF.

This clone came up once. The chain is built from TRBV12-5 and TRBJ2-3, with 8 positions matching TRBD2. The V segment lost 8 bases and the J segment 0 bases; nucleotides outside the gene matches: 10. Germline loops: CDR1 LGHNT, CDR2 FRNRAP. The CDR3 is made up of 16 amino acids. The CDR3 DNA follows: TGTGCTAGTAGGACGGGGGGGGGAACTAGCACAGATACGCAGTATTTT. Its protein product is CASRTGGGTSTDTQYF.

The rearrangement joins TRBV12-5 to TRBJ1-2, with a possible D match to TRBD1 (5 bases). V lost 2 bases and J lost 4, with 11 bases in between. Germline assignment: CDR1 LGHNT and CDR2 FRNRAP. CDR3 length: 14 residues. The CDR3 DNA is TGTGCTAGTGGTTTGTTCGGGGGAAGCTATGGCTACACCTTC. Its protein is CASGLFGGSYGYTF.

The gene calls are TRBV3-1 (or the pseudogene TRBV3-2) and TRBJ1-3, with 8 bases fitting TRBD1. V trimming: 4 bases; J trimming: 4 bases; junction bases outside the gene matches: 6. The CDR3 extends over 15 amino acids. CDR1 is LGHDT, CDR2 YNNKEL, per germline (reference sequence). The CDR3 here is CASSPGQGLGNTIYF. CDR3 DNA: TGTGCCAGCAGCCCTGGACAGGGCTTGGGAAACACCATATATTTT.

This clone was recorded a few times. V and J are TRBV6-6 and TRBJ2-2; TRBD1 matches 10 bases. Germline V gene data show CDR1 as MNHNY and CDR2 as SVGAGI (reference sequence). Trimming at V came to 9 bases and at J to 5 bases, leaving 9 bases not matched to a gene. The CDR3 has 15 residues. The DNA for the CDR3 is TGTGCCAGTTTCCAGGGACAGGGGATAACCGGGGAGCTGTTTTTT. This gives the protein CASFQGQGITGELFF.

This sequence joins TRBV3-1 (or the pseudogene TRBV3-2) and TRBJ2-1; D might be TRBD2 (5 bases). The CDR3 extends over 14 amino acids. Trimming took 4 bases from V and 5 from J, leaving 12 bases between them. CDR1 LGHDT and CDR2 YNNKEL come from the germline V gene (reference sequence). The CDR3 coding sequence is TGTGCCAGCAGCCGTCGGGGAGTGGACAATGAGCAGTTCTTC. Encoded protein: CASSRRGVDNEQFF.

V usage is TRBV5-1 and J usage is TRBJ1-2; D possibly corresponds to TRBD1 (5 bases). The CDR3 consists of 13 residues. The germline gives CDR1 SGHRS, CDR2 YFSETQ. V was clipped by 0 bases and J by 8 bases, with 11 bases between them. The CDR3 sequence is CASSLVVQGGYTF. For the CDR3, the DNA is TGCGCCAGCAGCTTGGTTGTTCAGGGCGGCTACACCTTC.

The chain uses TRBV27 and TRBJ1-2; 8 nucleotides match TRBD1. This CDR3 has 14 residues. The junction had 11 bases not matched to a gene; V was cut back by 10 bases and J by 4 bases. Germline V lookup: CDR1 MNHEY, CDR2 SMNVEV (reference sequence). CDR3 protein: CATHKAGGAYGYTF. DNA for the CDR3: TGTGCCACCCACAAAGCAGGGGGCGCCTATGGCTACACCTTC.

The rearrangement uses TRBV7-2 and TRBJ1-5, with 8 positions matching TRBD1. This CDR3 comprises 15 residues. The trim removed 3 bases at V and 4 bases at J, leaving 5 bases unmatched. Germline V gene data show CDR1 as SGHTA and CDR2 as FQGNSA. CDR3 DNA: TGTGCCAGCAGCTTCGGACAGGGTCGAAATCAGCCCCAGCATTTT. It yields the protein CASSFGQGRNQPQHF.

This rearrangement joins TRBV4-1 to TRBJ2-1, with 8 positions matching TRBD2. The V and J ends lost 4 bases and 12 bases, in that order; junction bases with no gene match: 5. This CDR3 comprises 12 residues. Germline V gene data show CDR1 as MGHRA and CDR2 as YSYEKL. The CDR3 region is CASSPPGLGQFF. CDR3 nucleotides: TGCGCCAGCAGCCCTCCGGGACTAGGGCAGTTCTTC.

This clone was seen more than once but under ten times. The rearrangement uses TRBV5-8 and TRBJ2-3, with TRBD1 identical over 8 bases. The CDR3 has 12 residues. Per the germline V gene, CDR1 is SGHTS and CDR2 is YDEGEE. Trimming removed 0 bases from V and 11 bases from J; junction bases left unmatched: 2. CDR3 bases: TGTGCCAGCAGCTTGGTAGGGACAGGGCAGTATTTT. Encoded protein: CASSLVGTGQYF.